Detailed here is one TCR beta chain. Its specificity is not known. With V trimmed by 5 bases and J by 5 bases, 20 bases remained unmatched. Germline V gene lookup returns CDR1 SEHNR and CDR2 FQNEAQ (reference sequence). This CDR3 region has 18 residues. Vbeta (60) and Jbeta (13) primers were used in the PCR. Sequenced by immunoSEQ multiplex PCR; TCRdb stores in-frame clones only, minus some. The sample contains 90,000 to 140,000 clones, roughly 80% of which appear only once. The data stem from a study of cytomegalovirus exposure and HLA in healthy donors. On the study more broadly: Earlier work reported approximately 110 million unique TCR beta sequences from about 179 million T cells.

General study points: A later analysis linked a missense DCLRE1C variant to TCR beta V- and J-gene trimming. Donors were assumed by presence/absence analyses to have roughly uniform sequencing depth. Among the most significant clusters, several appeared linked to common viral pathogens in a later analysis.

The chain combines TRBV7-9 with TRBJ2-5; 7 positions agree with TRBD2. The source is a woman aged 35 to 49 in good health and CMV-seropositive. The sequencing sample was made of PBMCs. This chain's CDR3 is CASSPGILARSLGETQYF. The CDR3 region has the DNA TGTGCCAGCAGCCCGGGGATACTAGCGCGATCTTTGGGGGAGACCCAGTACTTC.